Included here is one T cell receptor beta chain sequence, with context. The sample holds a few counts of this clone. Its binding antigen is unknown. No base-level quality is on record; no much larger clone is a single base apart. Collaborating institutions collected whole blood in K2EDTA tubes following their own protocols. For TCRbeta analysis, collaborators shipped samples in one of three forms: frozen whole blood, isolated PBMCs, or DNA extracted from either of those sample types. TCRbeta CDR3 regions were amplified from genomic DNA by means of the immunoSEQ Assay, a bias-controlled multiplex PCR. The authors' analysis ran thus. The number of nucleated cells in each sample was estimated from the amplification of reference gene primers within the assay. To quantify the absolute abundance of each unique TCRbeta CDR3 rearrangement, sequence reads were collapsed and filtered. Productive Simpson clonality was computed per sample as the square root of Simpson's diversity index over productive rearrangements. TCRdb holds this immuneACCESS table with in-frame rearrangements only. Some clones are missing; in checked studies, unresolved V genes explain under half, and the rest has no known cause. V, J and clone size are taken as reported in that table, and D and trimming were inferred from the DNA itself. The sample includes about 13,000 clones, with around 89% observed a single time. Less than 25% of the sample lies in the top ten.

The entry originates in a study of blood T cell repertoires in COVID-19 (TCRdb year 2020). In the study overall: Samples from collaborators originated in the United States, Italy and Spain and spanned both the acute and convalescent phases of COVID-19. A de-identified subject ID, COVID-19 status, age in years and sex were almost always included in the sample metadata. Samples came from the ongoing ImmuneRACE study (first 160 participants) plus 1,254 subjects from 6 global collaborators. The prospective study material was composed of cDNA or gDNA derived from T cells, B-cell-depleted T cells, or PBMCs. Deeply sampled blood TCRbeta repertoires from subjects exposed to, actively infected with, or recovered from COVID-19 were included in the dataset. The repertoires were released in a freely available public database intended as a resource for research on the immune response to SARS-CoV-2. Where HLA class I and class II types were available, the types were taken from metadata supplied by the sample provider, not from assay-based typing. Results the study describes overall, beyond this receptor: The quantity of clinical and demographic metadata differed by source and by participant and was supplied without curation.

The cysteine opens and the phenylalanine closes a CDR3 of 15 amino acids. The entry retains the CDR3 DNA only, 45 bases that are in frame from base 1. The germline V gene encodes CDR1 SGHVS and CDR2 FNYEAQ. Trimming costs V 2 bases and J 0 bases, and their ends lie 10 bases apart. The chain employs TRBV7-6 and TRBJ1-2; no D segment can be confidently identified. Material: peripheral blood. This receptor was obtained from a human donor with active COVID-19. The donor label of this sample is uncertain. The DNA sequence reads TGTGCCAGCAGCTTATTAGGGAGTACTAACTATGGCTACACCTTC. Its translation is CASSLLGSTNYGYTF.